The next 20 T cell receptor beta chains were all read from a single sample in a study of cytomegalovirus exposure and HLA in healthy donors. PCR employed 60 Vbeta and 13 Jbeta primers. Clones were sequenced by immunoSEQ multiplex PCR, and TCRdb holds only the in-frame ones, with some missing. The sample has 150,000 to 200,000 clones, roughly 80% seen once; the top ten hold approximately 0.25%. Sequences were obtained from PBMCs. Source of these receptors: a boy aged 5-17 years in good health and CMV-seronegative.

The genes are TRBV2 and TRBJ1-3; D uncertain. V was trimmed by 6 bases and J by 0 bases, leaving 12 bases between them. The V gene's germline CDR1 is SNHLY and CDR2 FYNNEI. The CDR3 spans 15 residues. The CDR3 region is CASSERWSSGNTIYF. The CDR3 nucleotides are TGTGCCAGCAGCGAAAGGTGGAGCTCTGGAAACACCATATATTTT.

The CDR3 DNA follows: TGTGCCAGCAGCTTAGCGGGACAGGGTTTCTACAATGAGCAGTTCTTC. This translates into CASSLAGQGFYNEQFF. V gene TRBV7-9 combines with J gene TRBJ2-1; 9 bases map to TRBD1. Germline CDR1 and CDR2: SEHNR and FQNEAQ (reference sequence). There are 16 residues in the CDR3. With 0 bases clipped from V and 3 bases from J, the junction kept 3 bases outside the gene matches. Filled out from reference TRBV7-9 and TRBJ2-1, the complete variable domain reads DTGVSQNPRHKITKRGQNVTFRCDPISEHNRLYWYRQTLGQGPEFLTYFQNEAQLEKSRLLSDRFSAERPKGSFSTLEIQRTEQGDSAMYLCASSLAGQGFYNEQFFGPGTRLTVL.

This sequence joins TRBV28 and TRBJ1-1; perhaps TRBD1 as D (5 bases). The CDR3 has 15 residues. V gave up 2 bases and J gave up 3 bases, with 13 bases separating them. CDR1 MDHEN and CDR2 SYDVKM come from the germline V gene. The CDR3 loop is CASSLRSGRDTEAFF. The CDR3 region has the DNA TGTGCCAGCAGTTTAAGGTCAGGGAGGGACACTGAAGCTTTCTTT. Variable domain in full (rest from reference TRBV28 and TRBJ1-1): DVKVTQSSRYLVKRTGEKVFLECVQDMDHENMFWYRQDPGLGLRLIYFSYDVKMKEKGDIPEGYSVSREKKERFSLILESASTNQTSMYLCASSLRSGRDTEAFFGQGTRLTVV.

The chain recombines TRBV19 with TRBJ2-5; perhaps TRBD1 as D (5 bases). The CDR3 consists of 13 residues. Germline values: CDR1 LNHDA, CDR2 SQIVND (reference sequence). The V end lost 6 bases, the J end lost 5 bases, and 13 bases lay between the germline ends. CDR3 sequence (DNA): TGTGCCAGTAGCCCACCAGGGCTGGAGACCCAGTACTTC. This encodes CASSPPGLETQYF.

In this sample, this clone turned up a few times. This sequence joins TRBV6-6 and TRBJ2-7; tentative D call: TRBD1 (6 bases). CDR1 MNHNY and CDR2 SVGAGI come from the germline V gene (reference sequence). Between the trimmed V and J ends, which lost 6 bases and 1 base, there was a span of 7 bases. The CDR3 runs to 12 residues. CDR3 bases: TGTGCCAGCAGACAGGGATCCTACGAGCAGTACTTC. Translation gives CASRQGSYEQYF.

This chain connects TRBV28 to TRBJ2-1; 14 bases line up with TRBD2. In germline, CDR1 is MDHEN, CDR2 SYDVKM. The CDR3 is 16 amino acids. J was trimmed by 9 bases and V by 3 bases; bases with no gene match: 7. CDR3 residues: CASSFLTSGRVGEQFF. Written as DNA, the CDR3 is TGTGCCAGCAGTTTCCTGACTAGCGGGAGGGTAGGTGAGCAGTTCTTC.

The chain employs TRBV10-3 and TRBJ1-2; D may be TRBD1 (5 bases). Germline CDR1 and CDR2: ENHRY and SYGVKD. The length of the CDR3 is 15 residues. Trimming removed 2 bases at V and 7 bases at J, with 17 bases between. DNA for the CDR3: TGTGCCATCAGTGAGGCAGGGTCCGGGAGGGGTGGCTACACCTTC. Its translation is CAISEAGSGRGGYTF.

The chain carries TRBV9 and TRBJ2-1; 8 bases are a match to TRBD2. The CDR3 has 15 residues. Germline V gene data show CDR1 as SGDLS and CDR2 as YYNGEE. With 3 bases clipped from V and 4 bases from J, the junction kept 6 bases outside the gene matches. The CDR3 loop reads CASSASGGLYNEQFF. DNA of the CDR3: TGTGCCAGCAGCGCGAGCGGGGGATTATACAATGAGCAGTTCTTC.

J is TRBJ2-7 and V is TRBV18; 14 nucleotides match TRBD2. Germline lookup yields CDR1 KGHSH and CDR2 LQKENI. J lost 5 bases, V lost 6 bases, and 6 bases had no gene match. The CDR3 runs to 15 residues. This CDR3 is CASSVGTSGSNEQYF. The CDR3 DNA is TGTGCCAGCTCCGTTGGGACTAGCGGGAGTAACGAGCAGTACTTC. The variable domain in full, completed from reference TRBV18 and TRBJ2-7, reads NAGVMQNPRHLVRRRGQEARLRCSPMKGHSHVYWYRQLPEEGLKFMVYLQKENIIDESGMPKERFSAEFPKEGPSILRIQQVVRGDSAAYFCASSVGTSGSNEQYFGPGTRLTVT.

This clone has just one count. The genes are TRBV25-1 and TRBJ1-6; 7 bases are shared with TRBD1. Trimming removed 1 base from V and 9 bases from J; junction bases left unmatched: 6. The CDR3 loop spans 15 amino acids. The germline V gene has CDR1 MGHDK and CDR2 SYGVNS. This CDR3 reads CASSEFKGATSPLHF. DNA of the CDR3: TGTGCCAGCAGTGAATTTAAGGGGGCGACTTCACCCCTCCACTTT.

The chain employs TRBV7-9 and TRBJ2-2; D uncertain. The CDR3 is 12 residues long. Trimming left V 5 bases short and J 7 bases short, with 8 bases between. Germline CDR1 is SEHNR and CDR2 is FQNEAQ (reference sequence). Written as DNA, the CDR3 is TGTGCCAGCAGCCCCATGAGCGGGGAGCTGTTTTTT. Amino acid sequence: CASSPMSGELFF. Filled out from reference TRBV7-9 and TRBJ2-2, the complete variable domain reads DTGVSQNPRHKITKRGQNVTFRCDPISEHNRLYWYRQTLGQGPEFLTYFQNEAQLEKSRLLSDRFSAERPKGSFSTLEIQRTEQGDSAMYLCASSPMSGELFFGEGSRLTVL.

The chain employs TRBV5-8 and TRBJ1-6, with D possibly matching TRBD1 (6 bases). This CDR3 region has 14 residues. Deletions cut 7 bases from V and 7 bases from J, with 15 bases between. CDR1 and CDR2 (germline): SGHTS, YDEGEE. As DNA, the CDR3 is TGTGCCAGCCGTGTCCTGGACAGAAATTCACCCCTCCACTTT. Residues: CASRVLDRNSPLHF.

The chain links TRBV19 to TRBJ2-7; no clear D. V lost 8 bases to trimming and J lost 4 bases, with 9 bases between them. The CDR3 consists of 11 residues. CDR1 is LNHDA, CDR2 SQIVND, per germline (reference sequence). CDR3 bases: TGTGCCAGTCGATACGGGTACGAGCAGTACTTC. Translated: CASRYGYEQYF. Full variable domain (remainder filled in from reference TRBV19 and TRBJ2-7): DGGITQSPKYLFRKEGQNVTLSCEQNLNHDAMYWYRQDPGQGLRLIYYSQIVNDFQKGDIAEGYSVSREKKESFPLTVTSAQKNPTAFYLCASRYGYEQYFGPGTRLTVT.

The CDR3 nucleotides are TGTGCCAGCAGGATGGCCGGGGACTATGGCTACACCTTC. It yields the protein CASRMAGDYGYTF. The chain carries TRBV6-5 and TRBJ1-2; D remains unclear. V was pared by 6 bases and J by 3 bases, with 11 bases between. Germline V gives CDR1 MNHEY, CDR2 SVGAGI. CDR3 length equals 13 residues.

The chain couples TRBV11-2 to TRBJ2-7, with unresolved D. V was cut by 1 base and J by 0 bases, with 10 bases left in between. Germline CDR1 is SGHAT and CDR2 is FQNNGV. CDR3 length: 15 amino acids. The CDR3 region has the DNA TGTGCCAGCAGCTTAGCCAGGATTCTCTCCTACGAGCAGTACTTC. The encoded protein is CASSLARILSYEQYF.

The V and J genes are TRBV27 and TRBJ2-3; no firm D call. There are 15 residues in the CDR3. V lost 3 bases and J lost 0, with 10 bases in between. CDR1 is MNHEY, CDR2 SMNVEV, per germline (reference sequence). The CDR3 reads CASSFGFASTDTQYF. CDR3 in DNA: TGTGCCAGCAGTTTCGGTTTCGCCAGCACAGATACGCAGTATTTT.

This clone was observed once. This chain connects TRBV7-2 to TRBJ1-2; the D is unclear. The CDR3 runs to 14 residues. Trimming took 5 bases from V and 6 from J, leaving 16 bases between them. CDR1 and CDR2 (germline): SGHTA, FQGNSA. This CDR3 is CASSAEGRGNGYTF. The CDR3 region has the DNA TGTGCCAGCAGCGCAGAGGGTCGAGGTAATGGCTACACCTTC.

The chain couples TRBV5-1 to TRBJ1-2; 12 positions match TRBD1. The V gene end was trimmed by 0 bases and the J gene end by 1 base; junction bases not matched to a gene: 4. CDR3 length: 17 residues. Germline V gene sequence: CDR1 SGHRS, CDR2 YFSETQ. DNA of the CDR3: TGCGCCAGCAGCTTGGGGGACAGGGGGCGGAATAACTATGGCTACACCTTC. Residues: CASSLGDRGRNNYGYTF.

V usage is TRBV4-1 and J usage is TRBJ1-1; D uncertain. Trimming shortened V by 4 bases and J by 9 bases, and 15 bases separated the two germline ends. Germline assignment: CDR1 MGHRA and CDR2 YSYEKL. The CDR3 is made up of 13 amino acids. CDR3 sequence reads: CASSPNTNFQAFF. CDR3 DNA sequence: TGCGCCAGCAGCCCCAACACGAATTTCCAAGCTTTCTTT.

This chain joins TRBV19 and TRBJ2-1, with 11 bases matching TRBD2. The germline CDR1 and CDR2 sequences are LNHDA and SQIVND (reference sequence). The CDR3 runs to 13 residues. Trimming at V came to 6 bases and at J to 9 bases, leaving 4 bases not matched to a gene. The CDR3 bases are TGTGCCAGTAGGACTAGCGGGAAGGGTGAGCAGTTCTTC. This encodes CASRTSGKGEQFF.